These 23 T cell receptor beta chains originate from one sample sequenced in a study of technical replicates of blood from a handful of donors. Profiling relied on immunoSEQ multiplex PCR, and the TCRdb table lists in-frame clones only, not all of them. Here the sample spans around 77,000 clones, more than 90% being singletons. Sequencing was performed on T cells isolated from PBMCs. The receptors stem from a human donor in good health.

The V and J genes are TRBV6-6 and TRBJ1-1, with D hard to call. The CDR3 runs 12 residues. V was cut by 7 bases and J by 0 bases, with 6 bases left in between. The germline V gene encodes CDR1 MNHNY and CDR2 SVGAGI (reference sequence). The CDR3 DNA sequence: TGTGCCAGCAACATTTTGAACACTGAAGCTTTCTTT. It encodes CASNILNTEAFF.

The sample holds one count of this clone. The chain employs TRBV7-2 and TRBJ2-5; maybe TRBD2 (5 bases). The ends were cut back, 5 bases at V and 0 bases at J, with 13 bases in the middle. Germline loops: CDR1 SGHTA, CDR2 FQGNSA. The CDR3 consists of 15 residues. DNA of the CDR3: TGTGCCAGCAGCCCCACCGGGAACTACCAAGAGACCCAGTACTTC. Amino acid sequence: CASSPTGNYQETQYF.

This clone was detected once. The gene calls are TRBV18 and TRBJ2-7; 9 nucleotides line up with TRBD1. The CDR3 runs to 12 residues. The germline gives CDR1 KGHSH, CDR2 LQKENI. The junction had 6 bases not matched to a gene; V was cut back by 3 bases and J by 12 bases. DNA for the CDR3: TGTGCCAGCTCACCGGGACAGGGTGAGGTGTACTTC. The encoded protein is CASSPGQGEVYF.

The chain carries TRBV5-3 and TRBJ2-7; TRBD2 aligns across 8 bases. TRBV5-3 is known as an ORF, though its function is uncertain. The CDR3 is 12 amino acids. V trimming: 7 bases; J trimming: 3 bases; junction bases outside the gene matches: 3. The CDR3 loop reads CARGSGSYEQYF. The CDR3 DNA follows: TGTGCCAGAGGCAGCGGGAGCTACGAGCAGTACTTC.

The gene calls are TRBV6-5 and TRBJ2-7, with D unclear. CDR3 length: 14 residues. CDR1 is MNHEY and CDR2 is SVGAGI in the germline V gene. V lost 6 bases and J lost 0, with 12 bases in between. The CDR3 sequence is CASRPTGGSYEQYF. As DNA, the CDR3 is TGTGCCAGCAGACCCACTGGCGGCTCCTACGAGCAGTACTTC.

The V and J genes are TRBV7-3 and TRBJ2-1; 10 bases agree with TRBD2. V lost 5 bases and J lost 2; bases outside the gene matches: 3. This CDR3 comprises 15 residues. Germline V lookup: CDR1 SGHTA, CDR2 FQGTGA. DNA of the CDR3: TGTGCCAGCAGCCCTAGCGGGAGTACCTACAATGAGCAGTTCTTC. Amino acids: CASSPSGSTYNEQFF.

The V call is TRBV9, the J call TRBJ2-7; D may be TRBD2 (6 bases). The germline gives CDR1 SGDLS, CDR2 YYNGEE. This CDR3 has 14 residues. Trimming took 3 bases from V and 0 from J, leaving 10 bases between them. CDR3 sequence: CASSGSGSSYEQYF. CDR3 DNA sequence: TGTGCCAGCAGCGGTAGCGGTAGCTCCTACGAGCAGTACTTC.

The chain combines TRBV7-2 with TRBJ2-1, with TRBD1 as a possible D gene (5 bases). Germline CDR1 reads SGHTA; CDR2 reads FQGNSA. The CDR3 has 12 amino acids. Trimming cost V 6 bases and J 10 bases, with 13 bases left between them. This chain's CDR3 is CASSLSGQEQFF. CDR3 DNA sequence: TGTGCCAGCAGTCTCAGTGGACAAGAGCAGTTCTTC.

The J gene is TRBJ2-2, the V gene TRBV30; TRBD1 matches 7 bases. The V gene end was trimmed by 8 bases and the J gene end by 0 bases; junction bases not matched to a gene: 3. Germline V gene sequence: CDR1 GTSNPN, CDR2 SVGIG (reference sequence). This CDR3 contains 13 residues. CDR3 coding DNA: TGTGCCGGAACAGGGGCGAACACCGGGGAGCTGTTTTTT. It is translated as CAGTGANTGELFF.

CDR3 nucleotides: TGCGCCAGCAGCTTGGAATGGGACAGCTCCTACGAGCAGTACTTC. Translated: CASSLEWDSSYEQYF. The chain links TRBV5-1 to TRBJ2-7, with 7 positions matching TRBD1. Trimming removed 0 bases from V and 0 bases from J; junction bases left unmatched: 3. The length of the CDR3 is 15 residues. In germline, CDR1 is SGHRS, CDR2 YFSETQ.

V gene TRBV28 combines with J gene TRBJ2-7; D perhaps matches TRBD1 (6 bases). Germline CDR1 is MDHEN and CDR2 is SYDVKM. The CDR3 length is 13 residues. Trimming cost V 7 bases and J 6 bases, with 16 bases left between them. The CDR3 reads CASTGQLTGEQYF. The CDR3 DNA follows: TGTGCCAGCACTGGACAGCTAACGGGCGAGCAGTACTTC. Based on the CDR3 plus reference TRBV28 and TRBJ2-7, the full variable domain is DVKVTQSSRYLVKRTGEKVFLECVQDMDHENMFWYRQDPGLGLRLIYFSYDVKMKEKGDIPEGYSVSREKKERFSLILESASTNQTSMYLCASTGQLTGEQYFGPGTRLTVT.

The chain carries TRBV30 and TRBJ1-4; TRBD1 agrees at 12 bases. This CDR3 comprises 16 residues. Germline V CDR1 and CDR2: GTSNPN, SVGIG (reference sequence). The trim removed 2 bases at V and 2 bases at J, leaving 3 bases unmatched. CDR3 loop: CAWSWGQGATNEKLFF. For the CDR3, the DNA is TGTGCCTGGAGTTGGGGACAGGGGGCCACTAATGAAAAACTGTTTTTT.

This CDR3 reads CASSYAGDRVHEQYF. The CDR3 DNA is TGTGCCAGCAGTTACGCTGGGGACAGGGTCCACGAGCAGTACTTC. This chain connects TRBV6-6 to TRBJ2-7, with TRBD1 matching 9 bases. Germline loops: CDR1 MNHNY, CDR2 SVGAGI (reference sequence). The V gene end was trimmed by 2 bases and the J gene end by 5 bases; junction bases not matched to a gene: 7. This CDR3 has 15 amino acids.

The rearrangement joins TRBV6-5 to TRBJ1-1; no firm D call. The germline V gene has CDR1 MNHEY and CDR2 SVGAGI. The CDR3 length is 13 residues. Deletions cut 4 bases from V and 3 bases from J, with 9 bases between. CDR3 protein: CASSLLFDTEAFF. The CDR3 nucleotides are TGTGCCAGCAGTTTACTTTTTGACACTGAAGCTTTCTTT.

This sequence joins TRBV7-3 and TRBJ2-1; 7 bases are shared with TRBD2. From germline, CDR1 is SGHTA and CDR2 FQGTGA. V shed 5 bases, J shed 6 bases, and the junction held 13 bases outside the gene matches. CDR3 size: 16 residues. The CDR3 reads CASSVGGGEGRNEQFF. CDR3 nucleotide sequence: TGTGCCAGCAGCGTCGGTGGGGGGGAGGGCCGCAATGAGCAGTTCTTC. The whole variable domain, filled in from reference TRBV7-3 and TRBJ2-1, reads GAGVSQTPSNKVTEKGKYVELRCDPISGHTALYWYRQSLGQGPEFLIYFQGTGAADDSGLPNDRFFAVRPEGSVSTLKIQRTERGDSAVYLCASSVGGGEGRNEQFFGPGTRLTVL.

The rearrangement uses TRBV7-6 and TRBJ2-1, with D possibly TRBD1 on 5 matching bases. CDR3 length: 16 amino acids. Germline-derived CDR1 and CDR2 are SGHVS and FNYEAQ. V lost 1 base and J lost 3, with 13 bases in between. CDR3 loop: CASSLGWQGFYNEQFF. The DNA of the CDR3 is TGTGCCAGCAGCTTAGGGTGGCAGGGTTTCTACAATGAGCAGTTCTTC.

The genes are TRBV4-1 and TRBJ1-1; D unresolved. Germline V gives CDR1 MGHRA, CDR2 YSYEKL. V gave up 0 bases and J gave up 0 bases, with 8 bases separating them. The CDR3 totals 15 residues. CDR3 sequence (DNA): TGCGCCAGCAGCCAAGACAGTAATATGAACACTGAAGCTTTCTTT. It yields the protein CASSQDSNMNTEAFF.

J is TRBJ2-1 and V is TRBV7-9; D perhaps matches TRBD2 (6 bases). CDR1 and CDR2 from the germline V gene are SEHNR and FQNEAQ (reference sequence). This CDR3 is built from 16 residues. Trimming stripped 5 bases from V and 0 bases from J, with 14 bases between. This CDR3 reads CASSPRAGSSYNEQFF. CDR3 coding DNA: TGTGCCAGCAGCCCGCGGGCGGGAAGCTCCTACAATGAGCAGTTCTTC.

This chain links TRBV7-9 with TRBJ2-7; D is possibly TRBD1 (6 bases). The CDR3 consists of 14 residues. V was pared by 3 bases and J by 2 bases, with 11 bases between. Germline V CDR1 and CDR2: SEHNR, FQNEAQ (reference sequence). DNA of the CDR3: TGTGCCAGCAGCTTGGACAGCTGGCCCTACGAGCAGTACTTC. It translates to CASSLDSWPYEQYF.

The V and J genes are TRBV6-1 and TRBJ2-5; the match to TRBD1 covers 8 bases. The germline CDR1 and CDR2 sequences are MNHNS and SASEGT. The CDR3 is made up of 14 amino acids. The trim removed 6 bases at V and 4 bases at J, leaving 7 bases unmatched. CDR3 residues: CASSGTGWSETQYF. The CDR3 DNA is TGTGCCAGCAGCGGGACAGGTTGGTCAGAGACCCAGTACTTC.

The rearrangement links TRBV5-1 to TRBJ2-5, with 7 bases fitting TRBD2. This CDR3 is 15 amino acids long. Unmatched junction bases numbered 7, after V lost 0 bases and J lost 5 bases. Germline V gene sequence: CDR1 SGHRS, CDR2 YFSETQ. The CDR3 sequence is CASSLDPSGRETQYF. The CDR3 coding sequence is TGCGCCAGCAGCTTGGATCCGTCCGGGAGGGAGACCCAGTACTTC.

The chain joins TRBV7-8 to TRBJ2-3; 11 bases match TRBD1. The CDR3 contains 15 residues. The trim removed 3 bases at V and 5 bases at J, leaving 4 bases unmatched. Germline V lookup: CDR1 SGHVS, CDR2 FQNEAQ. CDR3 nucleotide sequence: TGTGCCAGCAGCTTTCAGGGACAGGGGGAAGATACGCAGTATTTT. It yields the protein CASSFQGQGEDTQYF.

The CDR3 spells CASSPNGGPYNEQFF. The DNA for the CDR3 is TGTGCCAGCTCACCTAATGGAGGGCCCTACAATGAGCAGTTCTTC. The V call is TRBV18, the J call TRBJ2-1; a possible D gene is TRBD2 (6 bases). Per germline, CDR1 KGHSH and CDR2 LQKENI. There are 15 residues in the CDR3. Trimming removed 3 bases from V and 2 bases from J, with 11 bases in between. The variable domain in full, completed from reference TRBV18 and TRBJ2-1, reads NAGVMQNPRHLVRRRGQEARLRCSPMKGHSHVYWYRQLPEEGLKFMVYLQKENIIDESGMPKERFSAEFPKEGPSILRIQQVVRGDSAAYFCASSPNGGPYNEQFFGPGTRLTVL.